One and the same sample provided the 2 T cell receptor beta chains below, sequenced in a study of shared T cell receptors in the human thymus. Method: immunoSEQ multiplex PCR; TCRdb's copy keeps in-frame clones and lacks some. The sample has about 660,000 clones; around 87% are singletons. The same data also went into a second study, on human thymus T cells.

Sequencing was carried out using thymocytes. All receptors derive from a boy younger than two with a congenital heart defect.

The V and J genes are TRBV28 and TRBJ2-7; D gene uncertain. Germline assignment: CDR1 MDHEN and CDR2 SYDVKM. Trimming took off 4 bases at V and 2 bases at J, with 6 bases between the two ends. The CDR3 runs to 12 residues. CDR3 protein: CASSSDTYEQYF. CDR3 nucleotide sequence: TGTGCCAGCAGTTCCGACACCTACGAGCAGTACTTC.

The chain employs TRBV30 and TRBJ2-1; TRBD2 aligns across 13 bases. Trimming at V came to 1 base and at J to 2 bases, leaving 8 bases not matched to a gene. This CDR3 has 18 residues. The germline gives CDR1 GTSNPN, CDR2 SVGIG (reference sequence). The CDR3 DNA reads as TGTGCCTGGAGTGCGACTAGCGGGAGGAAAAGGGCCTACAATGAGCAGTTCTTC. Amino acid sequence: CAWSATSGRKRAYNEQFF.